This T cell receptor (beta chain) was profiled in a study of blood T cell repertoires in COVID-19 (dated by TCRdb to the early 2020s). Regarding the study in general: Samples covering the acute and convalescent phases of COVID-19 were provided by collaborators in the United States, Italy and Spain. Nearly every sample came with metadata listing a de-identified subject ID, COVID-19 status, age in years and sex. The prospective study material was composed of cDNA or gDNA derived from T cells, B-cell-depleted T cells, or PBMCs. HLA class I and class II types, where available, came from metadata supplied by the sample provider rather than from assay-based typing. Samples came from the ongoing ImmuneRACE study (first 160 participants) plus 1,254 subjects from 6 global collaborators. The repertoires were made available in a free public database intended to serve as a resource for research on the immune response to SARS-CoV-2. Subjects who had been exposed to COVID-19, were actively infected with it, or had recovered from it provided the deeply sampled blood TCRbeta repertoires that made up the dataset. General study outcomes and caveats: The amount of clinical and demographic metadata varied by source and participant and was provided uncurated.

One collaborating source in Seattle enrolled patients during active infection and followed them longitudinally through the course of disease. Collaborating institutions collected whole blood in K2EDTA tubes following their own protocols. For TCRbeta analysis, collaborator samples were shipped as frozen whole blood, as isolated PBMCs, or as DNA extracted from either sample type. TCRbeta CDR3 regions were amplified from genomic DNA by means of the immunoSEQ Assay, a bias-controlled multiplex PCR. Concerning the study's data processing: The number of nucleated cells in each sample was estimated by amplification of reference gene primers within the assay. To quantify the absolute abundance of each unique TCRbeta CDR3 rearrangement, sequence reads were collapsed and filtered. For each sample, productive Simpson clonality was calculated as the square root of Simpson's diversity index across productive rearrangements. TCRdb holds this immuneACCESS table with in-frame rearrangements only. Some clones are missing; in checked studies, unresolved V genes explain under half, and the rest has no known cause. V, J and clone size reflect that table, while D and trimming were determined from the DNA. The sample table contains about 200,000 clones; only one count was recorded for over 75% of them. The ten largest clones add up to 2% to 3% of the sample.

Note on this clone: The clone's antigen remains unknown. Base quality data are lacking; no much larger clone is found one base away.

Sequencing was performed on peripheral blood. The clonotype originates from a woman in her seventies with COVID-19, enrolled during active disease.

The nucleotides read TGTGCCAGCTCACCACCCCAGACCTACGGGGGCTACACCTTC. Translated, it gives CASSPPQTYGGYTF. Here the chain combines TRBV18 and TRBJ1-2, with the D gene too uncertain to name. The germline V gene yields KGHSH for CDR1 and LQKENI for CDR2. The junction shows trimming of 0 bases on V and 8 bases on J, plus 13 bases between the germline ends. The cysteine opens and the phenylalanine closes a CDR3 of 14 amino acids. This entry keeps only the CDR3 DNA: 42 bases, framed from base 1.